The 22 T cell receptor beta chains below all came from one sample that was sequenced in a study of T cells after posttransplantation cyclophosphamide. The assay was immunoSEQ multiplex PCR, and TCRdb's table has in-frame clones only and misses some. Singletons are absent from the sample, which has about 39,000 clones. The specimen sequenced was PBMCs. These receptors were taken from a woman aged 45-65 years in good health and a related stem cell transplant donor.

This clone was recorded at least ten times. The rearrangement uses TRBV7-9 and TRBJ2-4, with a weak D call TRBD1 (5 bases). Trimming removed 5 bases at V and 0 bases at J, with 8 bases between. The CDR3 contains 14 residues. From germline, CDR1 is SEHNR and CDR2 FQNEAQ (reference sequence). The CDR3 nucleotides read TGTGCCAGCAGCCCCGACAGAGCCAAAAACATTCAGTACTTC. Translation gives CASSPDRAKNIQYF. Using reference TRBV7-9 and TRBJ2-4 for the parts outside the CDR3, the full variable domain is DTGVSQNPRHKITKRGQNVTFRCDPISEHNRLYWYRQTLGQGPEFLTYFQNEAQLEKSRLLSDRFSAERPKGSFSTLEIQRTEQGDSAMYLCASSPDRAKNIQYFGAGTRLSVL.

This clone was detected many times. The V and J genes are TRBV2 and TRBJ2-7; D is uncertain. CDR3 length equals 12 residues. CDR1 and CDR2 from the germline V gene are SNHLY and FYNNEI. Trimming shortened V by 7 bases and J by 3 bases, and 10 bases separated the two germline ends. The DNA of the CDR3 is TGTGCCAGCACCTTACTTAACTACGAGCAGTACTTC. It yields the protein CASTLLNYEQYF.

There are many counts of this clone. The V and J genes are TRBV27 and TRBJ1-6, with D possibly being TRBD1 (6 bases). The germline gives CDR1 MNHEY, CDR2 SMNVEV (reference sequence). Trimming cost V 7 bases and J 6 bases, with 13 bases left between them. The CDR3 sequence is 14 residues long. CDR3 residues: CASTPGGGNSPLHF. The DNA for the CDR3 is TGTGCCAGCACCCCGGGAGGGGGTAATTCACCCCTCCACTTT.

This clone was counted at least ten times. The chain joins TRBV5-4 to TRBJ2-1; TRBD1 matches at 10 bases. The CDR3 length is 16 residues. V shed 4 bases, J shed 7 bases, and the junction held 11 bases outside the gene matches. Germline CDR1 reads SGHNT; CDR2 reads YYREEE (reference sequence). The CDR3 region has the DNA TGTGCCAGCAGCCCTGGAGGGACAGGGGTCGAGAATGAGCAGTTCTTC. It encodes CASSPGGTGVENEQFF.

The CDR3 DNA is TGTGCCAGCAGCTTCGGACTAGCGGGGGTCCAAGAGACCCAGTACTTC. This translates into CASSFGLAGVQETQYF. The chain combines TRBV11-2 with TRBJ2-5; 13 positions agree with TRBD2. The V and J ends lost 3 bases and 1 base, in that order; junction bases with no gene match: 2. Germline values: CDR1 SGHAT, CDR2 FQNNGV. The CDR3 sequence is 16 residues long.

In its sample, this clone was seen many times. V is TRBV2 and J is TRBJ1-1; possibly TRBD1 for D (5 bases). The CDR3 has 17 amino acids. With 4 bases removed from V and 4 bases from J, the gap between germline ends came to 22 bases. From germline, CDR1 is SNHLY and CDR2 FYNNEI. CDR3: CASSGRGRVYVGTEAFF. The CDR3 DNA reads TGTGCCAGCAGTGGGAGGGGCAGGGTATATGTCGGCACTGAAGCTTTCTTT.

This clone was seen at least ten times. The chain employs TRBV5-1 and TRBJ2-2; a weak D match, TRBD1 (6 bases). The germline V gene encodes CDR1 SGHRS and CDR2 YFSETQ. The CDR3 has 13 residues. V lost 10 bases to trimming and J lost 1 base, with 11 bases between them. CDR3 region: CAGSTGNTGELFF. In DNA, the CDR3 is TGCGCCGGTTCGACAGGGAACACCGGGGAGCTGTTTTTT. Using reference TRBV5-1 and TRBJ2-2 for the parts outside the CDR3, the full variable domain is KAGVTQTPRYLIKTRGQQVTLSCSPISGHRSVSWYQQTPGQGLQFLFEYFSETQRNKGNFPGRFSGRQFSNSRSEMNVSTLELGDSALYLCAGSTGNTGELFFGEGSRLTVL.

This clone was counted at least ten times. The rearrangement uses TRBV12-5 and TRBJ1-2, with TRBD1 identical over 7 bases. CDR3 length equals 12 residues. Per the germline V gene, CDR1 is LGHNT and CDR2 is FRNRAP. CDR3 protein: CASGQSNYGYTF. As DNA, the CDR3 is TGTGCATCGGGACAGTCTAACTATGGCTACACCTTC.

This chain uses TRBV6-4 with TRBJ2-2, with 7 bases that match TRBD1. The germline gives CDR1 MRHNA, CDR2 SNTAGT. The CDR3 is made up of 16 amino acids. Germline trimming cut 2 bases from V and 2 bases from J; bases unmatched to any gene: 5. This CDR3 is CASSDADRTNTGELFF. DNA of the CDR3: TGTGCCAGCAGTGACGCGGACAGGACCAACACCGGGGAGCTGTTTTTT.

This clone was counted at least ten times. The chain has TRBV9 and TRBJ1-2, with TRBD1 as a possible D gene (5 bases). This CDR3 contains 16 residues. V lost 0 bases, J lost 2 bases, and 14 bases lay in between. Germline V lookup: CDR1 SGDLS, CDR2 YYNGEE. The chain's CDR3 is CASSVATQGRNYGYTF. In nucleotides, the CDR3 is TGTGCCAGCAGCGTAGCTACCCAGGGTCGGAACTATGGCTACACCTTC.

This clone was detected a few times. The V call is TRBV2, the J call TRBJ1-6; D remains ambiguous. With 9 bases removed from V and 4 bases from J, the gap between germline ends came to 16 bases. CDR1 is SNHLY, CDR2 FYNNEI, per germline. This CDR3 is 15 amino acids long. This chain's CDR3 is CASSEFLPYNSPLHF. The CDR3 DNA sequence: TGTGCCAGTTCTGAGTTCCTTCCTTATAATTCACCCCTCCACTTT.

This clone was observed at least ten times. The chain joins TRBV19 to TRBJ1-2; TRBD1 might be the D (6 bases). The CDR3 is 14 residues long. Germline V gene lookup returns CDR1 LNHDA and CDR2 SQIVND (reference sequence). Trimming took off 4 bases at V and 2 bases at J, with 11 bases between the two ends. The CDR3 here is CASSNGGRNYGYTF. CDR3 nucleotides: TGTGCCAGTAGTAACGGGGGGCGCAACTATGGCTACACCTTC.

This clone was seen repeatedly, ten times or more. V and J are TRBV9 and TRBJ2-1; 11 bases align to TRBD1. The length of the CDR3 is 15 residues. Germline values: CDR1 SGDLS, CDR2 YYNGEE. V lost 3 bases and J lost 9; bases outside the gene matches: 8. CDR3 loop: CASSAGGQGVSEQFF. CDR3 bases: TGTGCCAGCAGCGCCGGGGGACAGGGGGTTAGTGAGCAGTTCTTC.

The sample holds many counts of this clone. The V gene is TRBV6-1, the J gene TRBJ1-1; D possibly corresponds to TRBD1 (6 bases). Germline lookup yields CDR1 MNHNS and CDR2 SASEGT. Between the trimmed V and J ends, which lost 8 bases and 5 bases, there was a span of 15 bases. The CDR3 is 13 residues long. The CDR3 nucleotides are TGTGCCAGCTCAGGGGCCCGGAGGACTGAAGCTTTCTTT. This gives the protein CASSGARRTEAFF.

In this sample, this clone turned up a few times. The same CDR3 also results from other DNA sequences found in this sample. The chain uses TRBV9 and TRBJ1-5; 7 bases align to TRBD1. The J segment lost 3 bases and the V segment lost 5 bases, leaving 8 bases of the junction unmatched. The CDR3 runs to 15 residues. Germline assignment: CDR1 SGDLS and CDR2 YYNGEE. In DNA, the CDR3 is TGTGCCAGCAGTGCAGGGGGAGATACCAATCAGCCCCAGCATTTT. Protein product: CASSAGGDTNQPQHF.

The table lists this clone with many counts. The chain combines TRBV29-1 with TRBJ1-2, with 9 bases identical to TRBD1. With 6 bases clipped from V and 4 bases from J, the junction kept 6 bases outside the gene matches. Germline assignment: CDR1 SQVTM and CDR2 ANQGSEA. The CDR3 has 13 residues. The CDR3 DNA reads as TGCAGCGTCGGCGAGGGACAGGGCTATGGCTACACCTTC. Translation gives CSVGEGQGYGYTF.

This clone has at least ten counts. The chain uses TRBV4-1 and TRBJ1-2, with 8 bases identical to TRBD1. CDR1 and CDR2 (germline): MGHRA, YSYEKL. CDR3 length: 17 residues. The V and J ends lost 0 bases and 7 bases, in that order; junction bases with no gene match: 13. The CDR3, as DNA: TGCGCCAGCAGCCAAGACGGACAGGGAAACTCCGAAGGTGGCTACACCTTC. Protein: CASSQDGQGNSEGGYTF.

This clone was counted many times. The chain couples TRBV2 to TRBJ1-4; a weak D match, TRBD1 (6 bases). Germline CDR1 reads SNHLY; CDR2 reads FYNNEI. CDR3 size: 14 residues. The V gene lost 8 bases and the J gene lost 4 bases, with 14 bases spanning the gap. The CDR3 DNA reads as TGTGCCAGCGGAGGACAGCGATATAATGAAAAACTGTTTTTT. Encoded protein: CASGGQRYNEKLFF. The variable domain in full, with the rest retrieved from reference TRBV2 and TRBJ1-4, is EPEVTQTPSHQVTQMGQEVILRCVPISNHLYFYWYRQILGQKVEFLVSFYNNEISEKSEIFDDQFSVERPDGSNFTLKIRSTKLEDSAMYFCASGGQRYNEKLFFGSGTQLSVL.

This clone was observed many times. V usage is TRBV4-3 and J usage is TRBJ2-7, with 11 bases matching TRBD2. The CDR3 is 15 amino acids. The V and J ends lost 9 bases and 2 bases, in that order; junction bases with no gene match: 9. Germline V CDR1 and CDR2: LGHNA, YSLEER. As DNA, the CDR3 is TGCGCCAGTGGAGCCGGGACTAGCGGCCCCTACGAGCAGTACTTC. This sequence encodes CASGAGTSGPYEQYF.

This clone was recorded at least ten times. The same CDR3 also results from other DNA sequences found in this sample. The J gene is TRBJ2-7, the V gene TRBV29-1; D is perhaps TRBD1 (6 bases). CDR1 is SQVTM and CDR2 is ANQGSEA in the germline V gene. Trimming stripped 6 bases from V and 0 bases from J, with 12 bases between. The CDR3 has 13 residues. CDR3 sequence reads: CSVPGASSYEQYF. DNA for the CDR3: TGCAGCGTCCCAGGGGCCAGCTCCTACGAGCAGTACTTC.

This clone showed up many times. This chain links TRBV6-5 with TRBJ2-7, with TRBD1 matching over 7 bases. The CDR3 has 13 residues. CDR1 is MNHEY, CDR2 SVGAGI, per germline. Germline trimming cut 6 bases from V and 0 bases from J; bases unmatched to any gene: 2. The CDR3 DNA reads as TGTGCCAGCAGGACAGGGCACTCCTACGAGCAGTACTTC. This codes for CASRTGHSYEQYF.

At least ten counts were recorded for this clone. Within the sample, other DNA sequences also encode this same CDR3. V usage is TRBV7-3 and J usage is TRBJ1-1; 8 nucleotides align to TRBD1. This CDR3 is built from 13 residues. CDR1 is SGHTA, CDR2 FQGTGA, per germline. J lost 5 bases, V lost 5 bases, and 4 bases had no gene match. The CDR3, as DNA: TGTGCCAGCAGCCTCACAGGGGGAACTGAAGCTTTCTTT. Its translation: CASSLTGGTEAFF.